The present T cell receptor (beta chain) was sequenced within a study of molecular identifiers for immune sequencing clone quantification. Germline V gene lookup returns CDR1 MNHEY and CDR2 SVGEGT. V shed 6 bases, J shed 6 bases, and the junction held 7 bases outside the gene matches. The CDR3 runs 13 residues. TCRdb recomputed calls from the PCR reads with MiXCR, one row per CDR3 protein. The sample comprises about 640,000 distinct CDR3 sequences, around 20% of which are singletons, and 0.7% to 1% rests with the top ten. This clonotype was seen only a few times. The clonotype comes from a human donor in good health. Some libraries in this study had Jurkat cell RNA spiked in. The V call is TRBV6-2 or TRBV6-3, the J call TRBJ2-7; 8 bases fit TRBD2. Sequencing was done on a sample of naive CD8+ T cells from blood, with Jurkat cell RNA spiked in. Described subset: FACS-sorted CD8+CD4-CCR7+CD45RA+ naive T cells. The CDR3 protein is CASSPGGTTEQYF. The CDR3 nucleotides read TGTGCCAGCAGCCCGGGGGGGACTACCGAGCAGTACTTC.